This T cell receptor beta chain was documented in a study of regulatory T cells in long-lasting Graves disease. Germline CDR1 is ENHRY and CDR2 is SYGVKD. V shed 3 bases, J shed 2 bases, and the junction held 4 bases outside the gene matches. The CDR3 length is 15 residues. The time point denotes: newly diagnosed GD, antithyroid drugs for less than 3 months. TCR sequences were obtained from RNA taken from PBMCs. HTBI primers from iRepertoire and Arm-PCR of CDR3 regions yielded the TCR beta libraries. TCRdb fed the multiplex PCR reads into MiXCR, producing one record per CDR3 protein. Found here are approximately 400,000 distinct CDR3 sequences, just under 15% of them singletons; the top ten hold 15% to 20%. The same data also contributed to another study, on T cells in Graves' hyperthyroidism and ophthalmopathy.

This TCR was recovered from a woman aged 25 to 39 with Graves disease. Sequenced here: peripheral blood mononuclear cells (PBMCs), sampled at new diagnosis, from a patient treated with antithyroid drugs. The gene calls are TRBV10-3 and TRBJ2-3; TRBD2 aligns across 8 bases. Here the CDR3 reads CAISDLAGPTDTQYF. The CDR3 nucleotides read TGTGCCATCAGTGATTTAGCGGGGCCCACAGATACGCAGTATTTT.